This TCR beta chain was identified during a study of siplizumab effects on memory and regulatory T cells. Whole-study findings and limits: Relative to controls at more than 25%, mappable alloreactive CD4+ clones exhibited a mean Treg-derived proportion of approximately 70% with siplizumab.

Roughly 9.8 x 10^4 TCR templates were assayed per sample. The repertoire was sequenced with immunoSEQ multiplex PCR; TCRdb's copy has only in-frame clones and lacks some. The repertoire holds 9,200 or so clones, with about 72% as singletons. This clone is medium-sized (0.01 to 0.1%) by share. Its specificity is not known. Naive, memory, effector memory and TEMRA subsets that were unstimulated underwent sequencing in three donor pairs. Germline values: CDR1 SEHNR, CDR2 FQNEAQ (reference sequence). Trimming stripped 1 base from V and 4 bases from J, with 7 bases between. This CDR3 comprises 13 residues. The sequence was collected from a human donor in good health. The chain joins TRBV7-9 to TRBJ1-1; no reliable D call. Sequencing was carried out using effector memory CD8+ T cells sorted from blood. Documented subset: unstimulated CD8+ effector memory T cells. The CDR3 sequence: CASSLGEGTEAFF. The CDR3 DNA sequence: TGTGCCAGCAGCTTAGGAGAGGGCACTGAAGCTTTCTTT.